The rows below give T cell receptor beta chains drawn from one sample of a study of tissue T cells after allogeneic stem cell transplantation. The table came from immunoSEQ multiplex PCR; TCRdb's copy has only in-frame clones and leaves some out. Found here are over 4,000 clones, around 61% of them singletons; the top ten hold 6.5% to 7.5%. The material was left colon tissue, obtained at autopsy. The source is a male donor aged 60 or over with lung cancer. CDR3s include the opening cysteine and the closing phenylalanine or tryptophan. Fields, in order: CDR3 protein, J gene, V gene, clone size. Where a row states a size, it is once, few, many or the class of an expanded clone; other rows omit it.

CASSPGSLNTEAFF TRBJ1-1 TRBV7-2 -
CASRYTRDEQFF TRBJ2-1 TRBV12-3/TRBV12-4 -
CASSSAPSGGVLNEQFF TRBJ2-1 TRBV5-1 once
CASSPTGSPYGEAFF TRBJ1-1 TRBV18 few
CASSLLTGGNTEAFF TRBJ1-1 TRBV27 -
CASSIRDRNIQYF TRBJ2-4 TRBV19 -
CASSVAGTGEVETQYF TRBJ2-5 TRBV9 -
CASSPGGYEQFF TRBJ2-1 TRBV9 few
CASSAWAGAKDEKLFF TRBJ1-4 TRBV25-1 once
CASSTSTGRGVDTQYF TRBJ2-3 TRBV4-3 -
CASSIAGGGGYEQYF TRBJ2-7 TRBV19 once
CASNRVGPRDEQYF TRBJ2-7 TRBV6-5 -
CASSLVQGGEQYF TRBJ2-7 TRBV5-1 few
CASSPQTGEAFF TRBJ1-1 TRBV18 -
CASSPPGLAGVQYF TRBJ2-7 TRBV4-3 -
CASSWDSNTGELFF TRBJ2-2 TRBV7-9 -
CASSVGSGVGYGYTF TRBJ1-2 TRBV9 -
CASSLTNNEKLFF TRBJ1-4 TRBV12-3/TRBV12-4 -
CASSRAGVVRAFF TRBJ1-1 TRBV5-6 -
CASGSFYGYTF TRBJ1-2 TRBV6-5 -
CASSERRGTVDIQYF TRBJ2-4 TRBV2 -
CASSSLESTQYF TRBJ2-3 TRBV12-3/TRBV12-4 -
CASSFVLQETQYF TRBJ2-5 TRBV28 -
CASSPEGPSGYNEQFF TRBJ2-1 TRBV5-1 -
CASSPSDTREQYF TRBJ2-7 TRBV18 -
CASSFHRERGEKLFF TRBJ1-4 TRBV3-1/TRBV3-2 -
CAWHRDLGDGYTF TRBJ1-2 TRBV30 -
CASSYSRRGGAEAFF TRBJ1-1 TRBV6-5 -